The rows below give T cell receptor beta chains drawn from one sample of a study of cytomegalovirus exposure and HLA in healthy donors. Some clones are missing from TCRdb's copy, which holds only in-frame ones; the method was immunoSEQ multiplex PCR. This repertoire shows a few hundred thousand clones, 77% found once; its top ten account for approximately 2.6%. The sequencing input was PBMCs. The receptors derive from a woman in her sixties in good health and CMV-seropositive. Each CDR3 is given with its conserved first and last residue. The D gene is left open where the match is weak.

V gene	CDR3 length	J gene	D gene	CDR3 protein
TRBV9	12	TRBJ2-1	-	CASGQNYNEQFF
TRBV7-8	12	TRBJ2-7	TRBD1	CASSLDRGEQYF
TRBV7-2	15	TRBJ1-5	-	CASSLVSGSNQPQHF
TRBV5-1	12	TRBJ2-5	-	CASSFSSETQYF
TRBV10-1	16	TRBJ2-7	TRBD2	CASSPGGTSGAYEQYF
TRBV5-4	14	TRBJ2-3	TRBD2	CASSLGEGSDTQYF
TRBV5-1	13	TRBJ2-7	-	CASSLQQGVEQYF
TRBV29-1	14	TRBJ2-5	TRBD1	CSVEEMTGFETQYF
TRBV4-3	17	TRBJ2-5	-	CASSQAVGSPHSETQYF
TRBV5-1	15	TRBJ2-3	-	CASSPGIIRTDTQYF
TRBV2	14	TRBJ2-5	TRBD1	CASRMTGGQETQYF
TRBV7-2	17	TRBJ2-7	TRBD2	CASRRVSGGGSSYEQYF
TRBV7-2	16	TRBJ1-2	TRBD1	CASSLAPGQGAHGYTF
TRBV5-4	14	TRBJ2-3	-	CASSLEGVADTQYF
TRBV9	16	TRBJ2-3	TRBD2	CASSVEASGIGDTQYF
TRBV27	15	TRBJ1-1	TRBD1	CASSLRGTGGSEAFF
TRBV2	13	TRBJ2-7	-	CASSDPNGREQYF
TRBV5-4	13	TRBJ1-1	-	CASSLATNTEAFF
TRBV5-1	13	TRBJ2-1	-	CASSFPQYNEQFF
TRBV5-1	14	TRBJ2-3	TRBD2	CASSLARGEDTQYF
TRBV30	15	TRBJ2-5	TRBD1	CAWTSGQGPQETQYF
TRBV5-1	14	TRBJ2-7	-	CASSLVAQAYEQYF
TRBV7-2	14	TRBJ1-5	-	CASSLQGMAQPQHF
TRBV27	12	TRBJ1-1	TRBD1	CAIPLDRDEAFF
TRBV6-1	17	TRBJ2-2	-	CASSEAGAGAHTGELFF
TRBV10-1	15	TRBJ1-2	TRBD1	CASSEPGQGFYGYTF
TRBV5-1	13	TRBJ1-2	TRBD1	CASSIQGAQGYTF
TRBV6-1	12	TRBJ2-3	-	CASSESGDTQYF
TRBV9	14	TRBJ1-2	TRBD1	CASSPVGTGDGYTF
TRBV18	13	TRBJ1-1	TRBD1	CASSQTGETEAFF
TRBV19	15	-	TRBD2	CASSRTSGVTYEQYF
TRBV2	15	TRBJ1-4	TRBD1	CASRNRDRGREKLFF
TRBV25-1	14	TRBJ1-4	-	CASSGKQYNEKLFF
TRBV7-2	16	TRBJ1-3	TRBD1	CASSLDPQGAGNTIYF
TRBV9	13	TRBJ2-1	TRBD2	CASSPQVGGGQFF
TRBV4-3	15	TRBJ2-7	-	CASSQVLAPSYEQYF
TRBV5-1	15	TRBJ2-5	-	CASSLATAGAGTQYF
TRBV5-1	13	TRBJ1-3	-	CATKTDSGNTIYF
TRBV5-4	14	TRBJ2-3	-	CASSLVRAADTQYF
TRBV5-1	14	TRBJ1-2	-	CASMPAASLYGYTF
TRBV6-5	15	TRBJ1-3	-	CASSLQGFRGNTIYF
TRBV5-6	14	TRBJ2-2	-	CASSLTGSTGELFF
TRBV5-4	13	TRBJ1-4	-	CASSPGLTEKLFF